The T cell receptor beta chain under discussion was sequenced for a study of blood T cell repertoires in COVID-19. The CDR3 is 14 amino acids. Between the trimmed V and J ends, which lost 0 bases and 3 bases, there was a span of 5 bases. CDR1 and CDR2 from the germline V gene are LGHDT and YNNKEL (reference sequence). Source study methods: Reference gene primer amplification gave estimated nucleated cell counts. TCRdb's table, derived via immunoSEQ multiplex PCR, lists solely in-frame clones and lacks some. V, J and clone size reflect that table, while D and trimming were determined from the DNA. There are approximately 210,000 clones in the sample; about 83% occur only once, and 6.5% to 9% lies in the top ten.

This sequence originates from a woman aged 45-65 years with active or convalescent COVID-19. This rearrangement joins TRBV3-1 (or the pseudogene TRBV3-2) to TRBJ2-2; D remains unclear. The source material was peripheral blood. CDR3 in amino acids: CASSQETHTGELFF. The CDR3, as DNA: TGTGCCAGCAGCCAAGAAACACACACCGGGGAGCTGTTTTTT.